This passage covers 14 T cell receptor beta chains from one sample sequenced in a study of blood T cell repertoires in COVID-19. Produced via immunoSEQ multiplex PCR; TCRdb's table is partial and in-frame only. The sample has over 200,000 clones, roughly 87% seen once; the top ten hold 1.9%. The sequencing sample was made of peripheral blood. These receptors originate from a man aged 35-49 years with active or convalescent COVID-19.

This clone was seen just once. The chain employs TRBV18 and TRBJ2-2; D is undetermined. Germline V lookup: CDR1 KGHSH, CDR2 LQKENI. V was clipped by 4 bases and J by 3 bases, with 9 bases between them. This CDR3 contains 14 residues. CDR3 in DNA: TGTGCCAGCTCACTTAGACTGGACACCGGGGAGCTGTTTTTT. Translating gives CASSLRLDTGELFF. The full variable domain, with the rest looked up from reference TRBV18 and TRBJ2-2, is NAGVMQNPRHLVRRRGQEARLRCSPMKGHSHVYWYRQLPEEGLKFMVYLQKENIIDESGMPKERFSAEFPKEGPSILRIQQVVRGDSAAYFCASSLRLDTGELFFGEGSRLTVL.

V and J are TRBV7-9 and TRBJ1-2; 7 bases map to TRBD1. The length of the CDR3 is 18 residues. CDR1 and CDR2 from the germline V gene are SEHNR and FQNEAQ (reference sequence). Trimming removed 5 bases from V and 3 bases from J; junction bases left unmatched: 18. This chain's CDR3 is CASSPKSRDSDLHYGYTF. The CDR3 DNA is TGTGCCAGCAGCCCGAAAAGCCGGGACAGCGATCTCCACTATGGCTACACCTTC.

V and J are TRBV7-2 and TRBJ2-3; 9 bases map to TRBD2. CDR3 length: 18 amino acids. After removal of 1 base from V and 3 bases from J, the junction contained 11 bases not matched to a gene. Germline V gives CDR1 SGHTA, CDR2 FQGNSA. CDR3: CASSLGGRLAGRTDTQYF. The CDR3 region has the DNA TGTGCCAGCAGCTTAGGGGGTAGGCTAGCGGGGCGTACAGATACGCAGTATTTT.

This chain joins TRBV7-9 and TRBJ2-7; 10 nucleotides match TRBD1. CDR3 size: 14 residues. The junction had 8 bases not matched to a gene; V was cut back by 5 bases and J by 7 bases. CDR1 is SEHNR, CDR2 FQNEAQ, per germline (reference sequence). CDR3: CASSPGTGEREQYF. The CDR3 coding sequence is TGTGCCAGCAGCCCAGGGACAGGGGAGCGGGAGCAGTACTTC. The whole variable domain, remainder taken from reference TRBV7-9 and TRBJ2-7, is DTGVSQNPRHKITKRGQNVTFRCDPISEHNRLYWYRQTLGQGPEFLTYFQNEAQLEKSRLLSDRFSAERPKGSFSTLEIQRTEQGDSAMYLCASSPGTGEREQYFGPGTRLTVT.

The chain couples TRBV2 to TRBJ2-2; perhaps TRBD2 as D (5 bases). The germline CDR1 and CDR2 sequences are SNHLY and FYNNEI. V lost 6 bases and J 0 bases, leaving 11 bases between the germline ends. The CDR3 sequence is 15 residues long. Here the CDR3 reads CASRTGIPNTGELFF. The CDR3 DNA follows: TGTGCCAGCAGGACCGGGATCCCGAACACCGGGGAGCTGTTTTTT.

This chain joins TRBV18 and TRBJ1-1, with a tentative D call TRBD1 (5 bases). V was pared by 3 bases and J by 5 bases, with 13 bases between. Germline loops: CDR1 KGHSH, CDR2 LQKENI. This CDR3 is 14 amino acids long. The CDR3 spells CASSPIADRTEAFF. CDR3 DNA: TGTGCCAGCTCACCGATAGCAGACAGAACTGAAGCTTTCTTT.

V and J are TRBV2 and TRBJ2-2, with D perhaps TRBD1 (6 bases). CDR1 is SNHLY and CDR2 is FYNNEI in the germline V gene. The germline V and J ends were trimmed by 8 bases and 2 bases, with 12 bases remaining between them. The CDR3 is 14 amino acids. The CDR3 sequence: CASHRTANTGELFF. For the CDR3, the DNA is TGTGCCAGCCACAGGACAGCCAACACCGGGGAGCTGTTTTTT.

The chain recombines TRBV7-3 with TRBJ2-5; 9 nucleotides match TRBD2. The CDR3 runs 14 residues. Trimming removed 5 bases from V and 4 bases from J; junction bases left unmatched: 5. The V gene's germline CDR1 is SGHTA and CDR2 FQGTGA. The CDR3 DNA follows: TGTGCCAGCAGCGATAGCGGGAGATTAGAGACCCAGTACTTC. Protein product: CASSDSGRLETQYF. The entire variable domain, with the rest obtained from reference TRBV7-3 and TRBJ2-5, is as follows: GAGVSQTPSNKVTEKGKYVELRCDPISGHTALYWYRQSLGQGPEFLIYFQGTGAADDSGLPNDRFFAVRPEGSVSTLKIQRTERGDSAVYLCASSDSGRLETQYFGPGTRLLVL.

The chain is built from TRBV3-1 (or the pseudogene TRBV3-2) and TRBJ1-2, with TRBD1 as a possible D gene (5 bases). This CDR3 region has 15 residues. The V gene lost 5 bases and the J gene lost 3 bases, with 16 bases spanning the gap. From germline, CDR1 is LGHDT and CDR2 YNNKEL (reference sequence). The CDR3 sequence: CASSRVRGAYYGYTF. The CDR3, as DNA: TGTGCCAGCAGCAGGGTTCGCGGGGCCTACTATGGCTACACCTTC.

V gene TRBV10-3 combines with J gene TRBJ2-7; D is possibly TRBD2 (6 bases). CDR3 length equals 14 residues. Germline V gives CDR1 ENHRY, CDR2 SYGVKD. Trimming removed 3 bases at V and 3 bases at J, with 12 bases between. The CDR3 region has the DNA TGTGCCATCAGTGATCGGGGGTCAAGCTACGAGCAGTACTTC. Protein product: CAISDRGSSYEQYF.

V and J are TRBV18 and TRBJ1-5, with 7 bases that match TRBD1. This CDR3 region has 13 residues. V lost 5 bases, J lost 6 bases, and 4 bases stayed unmatched. The germline CDR1 and CDR2 sequences are KGHSH and LQKENI. For the CDR3, the DNA is TGTGCCAGCTCAACCGACAGGGCTCAGCCCCAGCATTTT. It codes for CASSTDRAQPQHF.

V is TRBV18 and J is TRBJ1-1; D possibly corresponds to TRBD1 (6 bases). Trimming stripped 6 bases from V and 5 bases from J, with 19 bases between. The CDR3 is 15 residues long. Germline CDR1 and CDR2: KGHSH and LQKENI. This chain's CDR3 is CASSPDSRGRTEAFF. The CDR3, as DNA: TGTGCCAGCTCTCCGGACAGTCGGGGCCGGACTGAAGCTTTCTTT.

The chain combines TRBV5-1 with TRBJ2-2; weak D call: TRBD1 (6 bases). The CDR3 runs 16 residues. Germline V gene lookup returns CDR1 SGHRS and CDR2 YFSETQ. V gave up 0 bases and J gave up 5 bases, with 14 bases separating them. The CDR3 region is CASSLGTDLRTGELFF. CDR3 sequence (DNA): TGCGCCAGCAGCTTGGGGACAGACCTCCGAACCGGGGAGCTGTTTTTT.

The V gene is TRBV5-4, the J gene TRBJ1-1, with a tentative D call TRBD1 (6 bases). The CDR3 sequence is 14 residues long. Trimming removed 2 bases from V and 6 bases from J, with 14 bases in between. Per the germline V gene, CDR1 is SGHNT and CDR2 is YYREEE (reference sequence). The CDR3 spells CASSFPLDSSEAFF. The DNA of the CDR3 is TGTGCCAGCAGCTTTCCCCTGGACAGTTCTGAAGCTTTCTTT.